This T cell receptor (beta chain) comes out of a study of CD8+ T cells in alopecia areata. This CDR3 region has 17 residues. Trimming took 1 base from V and 0 from J; bases not matched to a gene: 11. Germline CDR1 and CDR2: SQVTM and ANQGSEA. Reverse transcribed after extraction, RNA yielded cDNA as the sequencing template. Profiling relied on immunoSEQ multiplex PCR, and the TCRdb table lists in-frame clones only, not all of them. The repertoire has around 82,000 clones, 51% of them found once; the top ten carry 5.7%. A few counts support this clone. Its antigen is not known. Alopecia areata patients gave lesional scalp punch biopsies and peripheral blood samples. The study's findings and limits: For lesional scalp, especially alopecia totalis/universalis, clonality was higher than in normal scalp. The study also sequences resident alphabeta T cells of normal skin in scalp samples.

This sequence was found in a human donor with alopecia areata. The sequenced material came from NKG2D-high CD8+ T cells sorted from blood. The chain combines TRBV29-1 with TRBJ1-2, with 7 bases identical to TRBD1. The CDR3 DNA reads TGCAGCGTTGAAGGACCAGACGGACAGGCGACTAACTATGGCTACACCTTC. Translated, it gives CSVEGPDGQATNYGYTF.